This T cell receptor (beta chain) is drawn from a study of blood T cell repertoires in COVID-19. TCRdb keeps only in-frame clones here, not all; method: immunoSEQ multiplex PCR. The repertoire holds 150,000 to 200,000 clones, with about 80% as singletons. Germline loops: CDR1 LGHDT, CDR2 YNNKEL (reference sequence). The germline V and J ends were trimmed by 0 bases and 7 bases, with 15 bases remaining between them. The CDR3 is made up of 15 amino acids. This TCR was recovered from a man aged 50 to 60 who had recovered from COVID-19. Sequencing input: PBMCs or T cells enriched from blood (not recorded which). This chain connects TRBV3-1 (or the pseudogene TRBV3-2) to TRBJ1-2; tentatively, D is TRBD1 (6 bases). The CDR3 bases are TGTGCCAGCAGCCAAGATGGTGGGGGGGGCAGTGGCTACACCTTC. Translating it yields CASSQDGGGGSGYTF.